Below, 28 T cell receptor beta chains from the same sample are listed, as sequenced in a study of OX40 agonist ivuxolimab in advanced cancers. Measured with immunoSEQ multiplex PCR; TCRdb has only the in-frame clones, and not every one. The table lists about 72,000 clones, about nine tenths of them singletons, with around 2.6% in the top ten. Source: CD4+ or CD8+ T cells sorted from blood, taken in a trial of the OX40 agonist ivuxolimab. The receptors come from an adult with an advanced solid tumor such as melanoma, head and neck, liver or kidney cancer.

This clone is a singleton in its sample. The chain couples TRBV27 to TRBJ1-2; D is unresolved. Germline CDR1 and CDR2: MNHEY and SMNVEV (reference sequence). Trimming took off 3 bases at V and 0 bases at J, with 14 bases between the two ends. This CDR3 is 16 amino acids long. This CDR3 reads CASSFSRRASNYGYTF. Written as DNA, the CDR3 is TGTGCCAGCAGTTTTTCCAGGCGGGCCTCTAACTATGGCTACACCTTC.

CDR3 residues: CASSYLRTSGVETQYF. Here the CDR3 DNA reads TGTGCCAGCAGTTATCTGCGGACTAGCGGGGTGGAGACCCAGTACTTC. V gene TRBV6-5 combines with J gene TRBJ2-5; 12 nucleotides agree with TRBD2. Germline CDR1 MNHEY, CDR2 SVGAGI. Trimming took 3 bases from V and 5 from J; bases not matched to a gene: 7. The CDR3 is 16 residues long.

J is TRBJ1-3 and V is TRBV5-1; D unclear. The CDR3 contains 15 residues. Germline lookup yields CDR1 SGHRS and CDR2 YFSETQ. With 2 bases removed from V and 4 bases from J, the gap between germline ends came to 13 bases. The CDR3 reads CASSLFDTGGNTIYF. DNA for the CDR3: TGCGCCAGCAGCTTATTTGACACTGGAGGAAACACCATATATTTT.

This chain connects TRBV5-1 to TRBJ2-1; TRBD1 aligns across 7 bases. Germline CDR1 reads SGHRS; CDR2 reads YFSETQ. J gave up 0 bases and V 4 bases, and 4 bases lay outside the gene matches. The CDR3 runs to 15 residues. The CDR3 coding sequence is TGCGCCAGCAGCCCGACAGGGAACTCCTACAATGAGCAGTTCTTC. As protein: CASSPTGNSYNEQFF.

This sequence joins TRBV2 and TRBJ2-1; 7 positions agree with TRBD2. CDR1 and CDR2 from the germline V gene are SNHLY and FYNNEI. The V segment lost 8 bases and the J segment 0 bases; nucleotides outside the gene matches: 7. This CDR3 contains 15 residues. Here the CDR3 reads CASLLGEGSYNEQFF. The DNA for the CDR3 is TGTGCCAGCCTACTGGGGGAGGGCTCCTACAATGAGCAGTTCTTC. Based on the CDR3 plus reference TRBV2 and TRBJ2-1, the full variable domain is EPEVTQTPSHQVTQMGQEVILRCVPISNHLYFYWYRQILGQKVEFLVSFYNNEISEKSEIFDDQFSVERPDGSNFTLKIRSTKLEDSAMYFCASLLGEGSYNEQFFGPGTRLTVL.

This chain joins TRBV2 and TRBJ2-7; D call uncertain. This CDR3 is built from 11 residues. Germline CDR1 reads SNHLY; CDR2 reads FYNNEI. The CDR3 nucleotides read TGTGCAACCAAGCCGGAATACGAGCAGTACTTC. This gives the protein CATKPEYEQYF.

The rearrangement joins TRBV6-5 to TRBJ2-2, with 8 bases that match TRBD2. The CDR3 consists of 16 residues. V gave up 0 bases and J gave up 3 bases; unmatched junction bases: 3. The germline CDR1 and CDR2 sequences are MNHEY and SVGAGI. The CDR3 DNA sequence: TGTGCCAGCAGTTACTCAAAACTAGCGGACACCGGGGAGCTGTTTTTT. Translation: CASSYSKLADTGELFF.

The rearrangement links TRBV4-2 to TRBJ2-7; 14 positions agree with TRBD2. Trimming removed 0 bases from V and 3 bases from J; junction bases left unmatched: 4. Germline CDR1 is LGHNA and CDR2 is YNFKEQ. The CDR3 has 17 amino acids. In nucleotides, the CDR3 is TGTGCCAGCAGCCAAGAAGCAGGACTAGCGGGAGGCTACGAGCAGTACTTC. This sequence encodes CASSQEAGLAGGYEQYF.

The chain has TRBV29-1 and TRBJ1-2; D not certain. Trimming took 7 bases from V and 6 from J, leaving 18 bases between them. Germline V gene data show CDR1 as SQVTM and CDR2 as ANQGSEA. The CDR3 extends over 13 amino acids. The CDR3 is CSAPGGRAHGYTF. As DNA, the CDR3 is TGCAGCGCCCCTGGCGGGAGGGCCCATGGCTACACCTTC. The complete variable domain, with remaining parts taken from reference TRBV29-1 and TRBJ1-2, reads SAVISQKPSRDICQRGTSLTIQCQVDSQVTMMFWYRQQPGQSLTLIATANQGSEATYESGFVIDKFPISRPNLTFSTLTVSNMSPEDSSIYLCSAPGGRAHGYTFGSGTRLTVV.

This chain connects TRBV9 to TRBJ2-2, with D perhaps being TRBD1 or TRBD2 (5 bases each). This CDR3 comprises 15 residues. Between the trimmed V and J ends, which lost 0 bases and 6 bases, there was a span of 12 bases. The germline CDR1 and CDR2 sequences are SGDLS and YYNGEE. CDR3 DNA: TGTGCCAGCAGCGTAGATGTCCGAGGGGCCGGGGAGCTGTTTTTT. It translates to CASSVDVRGAGELFF. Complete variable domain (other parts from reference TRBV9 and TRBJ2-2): DSGVTQTPKHLITATGQRVTLRCSPRSGDLSVYWYQQSLDQGLQFLIQYYNGEERAKGNILERFSAQQFPDLHSELNLSSLELGDSALYFCASSVDVRGAGELFFGEGSRLTVL.

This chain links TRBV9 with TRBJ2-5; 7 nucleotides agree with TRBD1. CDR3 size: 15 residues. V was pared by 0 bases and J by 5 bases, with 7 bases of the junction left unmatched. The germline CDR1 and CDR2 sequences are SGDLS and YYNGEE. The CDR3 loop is CASSVGTGAGETQYF. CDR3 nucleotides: TGTGCCAGCAGCGTAGGAACAGGGGCCGGGGAGACCCAGTACTTC.

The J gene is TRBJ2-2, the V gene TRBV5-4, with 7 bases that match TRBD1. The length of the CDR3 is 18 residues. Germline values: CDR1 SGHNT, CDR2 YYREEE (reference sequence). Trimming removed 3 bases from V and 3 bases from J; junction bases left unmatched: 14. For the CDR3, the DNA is TGTGCCAGCAGCTCTCCGGGACAGTCCCTGAGGGACACCGGGGAGCTGTTTTTT. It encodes CASSSPGQSLRDTGELFF. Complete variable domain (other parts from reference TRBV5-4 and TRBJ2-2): ETGVTQSPTHLIKTRGQQVTLRCSSQSGHNTVSWYQQALGQGPQFIFQYYREEENGRGNFPPRFSGLQFPNYSSELNVNALELDDSALYLCASSSPGQSLRDTGELFFGEGSRLTVL.

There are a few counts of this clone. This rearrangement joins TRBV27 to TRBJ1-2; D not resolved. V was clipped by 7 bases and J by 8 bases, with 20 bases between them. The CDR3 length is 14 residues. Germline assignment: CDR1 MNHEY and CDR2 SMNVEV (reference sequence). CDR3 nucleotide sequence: TGTGCCAGCACCCAAGGTGGGGTTTTAGGCGGCTACACCTTC. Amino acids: CASTQGGVLGGYTF.

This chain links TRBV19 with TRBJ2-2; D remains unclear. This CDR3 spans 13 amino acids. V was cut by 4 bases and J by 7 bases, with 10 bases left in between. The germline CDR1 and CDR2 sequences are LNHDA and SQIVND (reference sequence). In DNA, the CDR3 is TGTGCCAGTAGTACCATGCCGAGCGGGGAGCTGTTTTTT. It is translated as CASSTMPSGELFF.

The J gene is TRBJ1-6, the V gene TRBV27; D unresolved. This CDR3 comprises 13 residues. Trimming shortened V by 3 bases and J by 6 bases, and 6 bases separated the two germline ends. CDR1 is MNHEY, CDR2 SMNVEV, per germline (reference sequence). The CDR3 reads CASSLGSNSPLHF. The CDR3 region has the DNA TGTGCCAGCAGTTTGGGGTCTAATTCACCCCTCCACTTT.

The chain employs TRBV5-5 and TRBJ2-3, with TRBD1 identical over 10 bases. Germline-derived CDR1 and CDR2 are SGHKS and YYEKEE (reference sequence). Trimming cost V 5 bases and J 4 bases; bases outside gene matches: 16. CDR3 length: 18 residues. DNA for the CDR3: TGTGCCAGCAGGCACGGATCGCCGGGACAGGGGATGCCAGATACGCAGTATTTT. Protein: CASRHGSPGQGMPDTQYF. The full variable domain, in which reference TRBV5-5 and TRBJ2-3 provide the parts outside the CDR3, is DAGVTQSPTHLIKTRGQQVTLRCSPISGHKSVSWYQQVLGQGPQFIFQYYEKEERGRGNFPDRFSARQFPNYSSELNVNALLLGDSALYLCASRHGSPGQGMPDTQYFGPGTRLTVL.

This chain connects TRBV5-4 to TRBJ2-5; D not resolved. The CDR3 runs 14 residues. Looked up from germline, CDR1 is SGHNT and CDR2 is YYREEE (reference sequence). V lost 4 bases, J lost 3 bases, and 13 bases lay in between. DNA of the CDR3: TGTGCCAGCAGCCCATGGACCCAGAAAGAGACCCAGTACTTC. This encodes CASSPWTQKETQYF.

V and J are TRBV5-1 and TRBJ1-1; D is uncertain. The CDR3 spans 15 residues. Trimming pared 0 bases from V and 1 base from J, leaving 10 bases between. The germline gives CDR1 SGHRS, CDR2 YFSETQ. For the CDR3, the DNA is TGCGCCAGCAGCTTGGAGGCGGGAAAGAACACTGAAGCTTTCTTT. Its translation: CASSLEAGKNTEAFF.

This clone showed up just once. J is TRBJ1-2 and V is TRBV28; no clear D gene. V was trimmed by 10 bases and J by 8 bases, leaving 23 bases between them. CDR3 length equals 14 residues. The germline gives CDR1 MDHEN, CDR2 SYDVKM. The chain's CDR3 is CATSSPSTVYGYTF. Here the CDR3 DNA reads TGTGCCACCTCTTCCCCCTCTACAGTGTACGGCTACACCTTC.

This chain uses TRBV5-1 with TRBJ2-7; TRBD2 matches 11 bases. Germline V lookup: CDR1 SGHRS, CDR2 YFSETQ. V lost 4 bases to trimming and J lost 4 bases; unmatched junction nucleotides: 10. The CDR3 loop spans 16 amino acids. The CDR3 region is CASSTGTSGRSYEQYF. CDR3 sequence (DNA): TGCGCCAGCAGCACCGGAACTAGCGGGAGATCGTACGAGCAGTACTTC.

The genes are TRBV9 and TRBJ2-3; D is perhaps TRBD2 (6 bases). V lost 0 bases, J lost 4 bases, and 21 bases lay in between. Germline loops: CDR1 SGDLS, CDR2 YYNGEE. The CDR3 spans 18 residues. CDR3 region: CASSVGGGAGSGADTQYF. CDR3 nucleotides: TGTGCCAGCAGCGTAGGTGGAGGGGCAGGGAGTGGAGCAGATACGCAGTATTTT. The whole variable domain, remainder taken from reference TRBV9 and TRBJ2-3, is DSGVTQTPKHLITATGQRVTLRCSPRSGDLSVYWYQQSLDQGLQFLIQYYNGEERAKGNILERFSAQQFPDLHSELNLSSLELGDSALYFCASSVGGGAGSGADTQYFGPGTRLTVL.

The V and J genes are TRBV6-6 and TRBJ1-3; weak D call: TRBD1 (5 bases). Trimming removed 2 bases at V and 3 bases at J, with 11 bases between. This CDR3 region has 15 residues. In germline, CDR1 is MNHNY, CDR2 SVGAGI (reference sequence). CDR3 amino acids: CASSYPGMGGNTIYF. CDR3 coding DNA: TGTGCCAGCAGTTACCCAGGGATGGGTGGAAACACCATATATTTT.

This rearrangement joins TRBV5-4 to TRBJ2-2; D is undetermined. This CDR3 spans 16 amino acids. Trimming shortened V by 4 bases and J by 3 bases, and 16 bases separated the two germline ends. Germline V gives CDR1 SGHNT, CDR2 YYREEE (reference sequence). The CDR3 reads CASSPVVGSDTGELFF. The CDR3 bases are TGTGCCAGCAGCCCCGTGGTGGGGTCGGACACCGGGGAGCTGTTTTTT.

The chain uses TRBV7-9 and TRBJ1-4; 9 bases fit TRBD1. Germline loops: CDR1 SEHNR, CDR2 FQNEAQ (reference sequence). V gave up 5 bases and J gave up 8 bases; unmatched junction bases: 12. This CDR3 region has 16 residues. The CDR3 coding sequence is TGTGCCAGCAGCCCCTCACACAGGGGGCTAGGGGAAAAACTGTTTTTT. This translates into CASSPSHRGLGEKLFF.

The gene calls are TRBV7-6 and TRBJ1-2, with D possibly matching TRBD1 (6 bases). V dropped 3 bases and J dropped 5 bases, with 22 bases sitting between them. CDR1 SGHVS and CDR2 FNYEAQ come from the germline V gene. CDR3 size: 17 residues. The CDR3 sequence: CASSFRLRGRGGYGYTF. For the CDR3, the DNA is TGTGCCAGCAGCTTCAGACTCAGGGGTCGAGGGGGATATGGCTACACCTTC.

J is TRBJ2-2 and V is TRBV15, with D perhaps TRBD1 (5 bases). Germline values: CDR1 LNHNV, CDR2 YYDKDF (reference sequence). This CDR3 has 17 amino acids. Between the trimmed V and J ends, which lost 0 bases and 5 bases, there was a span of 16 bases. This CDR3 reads CATSREGVSKKTGELFF. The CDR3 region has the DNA TGTGCCACCAGCAGAGAAGGGGTATCAAAAAAAACCGGGGAGCTGTTTTTT.

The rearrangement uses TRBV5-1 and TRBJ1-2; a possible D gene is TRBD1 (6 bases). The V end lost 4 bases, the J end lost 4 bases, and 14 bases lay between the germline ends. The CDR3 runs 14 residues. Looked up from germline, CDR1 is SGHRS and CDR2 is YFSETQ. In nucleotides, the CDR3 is TGCGCCAGCAGCCCCGGGGCAGGGGTCTATGGCTACACCTTC. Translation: CASSPGAGVYGYTF.

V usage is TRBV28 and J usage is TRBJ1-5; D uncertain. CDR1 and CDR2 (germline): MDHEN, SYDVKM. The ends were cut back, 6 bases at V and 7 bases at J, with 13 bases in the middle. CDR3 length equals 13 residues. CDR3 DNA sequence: TGTGCCAGCAGCCCTCGGGAGTCCCAGCCCCAGCATTTT. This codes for CASSPRESQPQHF.